These T cell receptor beta chains were read from a single sample in a study of T cell responses to AZD1222 COVID-19 vaccine. The table came from immunoSEQ multiplex PCR; TCRdb's copy has only in-frame clones and leaves some out. The sample lists about 140,000 clones; about 93% were seen once. This material consisted of peripheral blood, taken on day 0 of AZD1222 vaccination. Every receptor here comes from an adult in good health. Each CDR3 is given with its conserved first and last residue. Each record gives: D gene, J gene, CDR3 length, V gene, CDR3 protein, CDR3 DNA. The D gene is left open where the match is weak.

D: TRBD1; J: TRBJ1-5; length: 15; V: TRBV19; CDR3: CASSITGTGDQPQHF; DNA: TGTGCCAGTAGTATAACCGGGACAGGGGACCAGCCCCAGCATTTT
D: -; J: TRBJ1-5; length: 13; V: TRBV30; CDR3: CAWSVNSNQPQHF; DNA: TGTGCCTGGAGTGTTAATAGCAATCAGCCCCAGCATTTT
D: -; J: TRBJ1-6; length: 16; V: TRBV27; CDR3: CASRPWGWQGSSPLHF; DNA: TGTGCCAGCAGGCCCTGGGGGTGGCAGGGAAGCTCACCCCTCCACTTT
D: -; J: TRBJ1-6; length: 15; V: TRBV23-1; CDR3: CAYPWLWGHDSPLHF; DNA: TGCGCCTACCCTTGGTTGTGGGGGCACGATTCACCCCTCCACTTT
D: -; J: TRBJ2-1; length: 16; V: TRBV5-4; CDR3: CASSVGSPLFYNEQFF; DNA: TGTGCCAGCAGCGTAGGGTCTCCTCTTTTCTACAATGAGCAGTTCTTC
D: -; J: TRBJ2-5; length: 15; V: TRBV7-9; CDR3: CASSLDRGGGETQYF; DNA: TGTGCCAGCAGCCTCGACAGGGGAGGGGGAGAGACCCAGTACTTC
D: -; J: TRBJ2-7; length: 11; V: TRBV20-1; CDR3: CSAAGGYEQYF; DNA: TGCAGTGCTGCCGGGGGATACGAGCAGTACTTC
D: -; J: TRBJ2-3; length: 14; V: TRBV30; CDR3: CAWSVGQGTDTQYF; DNA: TGTGCCTGGAGTGTAGGGCAGGGGACAGATACGCAGTATTTT
D: -; J: TRBJ1-4; length: 13; V: TRBV10-3; CDR3: CAISESESEKLFF; DNA: TGTGCCATCAGTGAGTCGGAGTCCGAAAAACTGTTTTTT
D: -; J: TRBJ2-1; length: 13; V: TRBV5-1; CDR3: CASRAGQNNEQFF; DNA: TGCGCCAGCAGGGCGGGACAGAACAATGAGCAGTTCTTC
D: TRBD2; J: TRBJ2-3; length: 17; V: TRBV4-1; CDR3: CASRKAGAYSSTDTQYF; DNA: TGCGCCAGCAGGAAAGCGGGAGCTTACTCTAGCACAGATACGCAGTATTTT
D: -; J: TRBJ1-2; length: 15; V: TRBV30; CDR3: CAWSNALRRGFDYTF; DNA: TGTGCCTGGAGTAATGCTCTCCGCAGGGGATTTGACTACACCTTC
D: TRBD1; J: TRBJ2-7; length: 17; V: TRBV27; CDR3: CASSLSPPGQGSYEQYF; DNA: TGTGCCAGCAGTTTATCCCCCCCGGGACAGGGTTCCTACGAGCAGTACTTC
D: TRBD1; J: TRBJ1-1; length: 14; V: TRBV5-1; CDR3: CASSPGQQNTEAFF; DNA: TGCGCCAGCAGCCCGGGACAGCAAAACACTGAAGCTTTCTTT
D: -; J: TRBJ1-3; length: 14; V: TRBV30; CDR3: CAWSVTVSGNTIYF; DNA: TGTGCCTGGAGTGTGACAGTATCTGGAAACACCATATATTTT
D: TRBD1; J: TRBJ1-5; length: 15; V: TRBV3-1/TRBV3-2; CDR3: CASSHKTGGRQPQHF; DNA: TGTGCCAGCAGCCACAAGACAGGGGGCCGTCAGCCCCAGCATTTT